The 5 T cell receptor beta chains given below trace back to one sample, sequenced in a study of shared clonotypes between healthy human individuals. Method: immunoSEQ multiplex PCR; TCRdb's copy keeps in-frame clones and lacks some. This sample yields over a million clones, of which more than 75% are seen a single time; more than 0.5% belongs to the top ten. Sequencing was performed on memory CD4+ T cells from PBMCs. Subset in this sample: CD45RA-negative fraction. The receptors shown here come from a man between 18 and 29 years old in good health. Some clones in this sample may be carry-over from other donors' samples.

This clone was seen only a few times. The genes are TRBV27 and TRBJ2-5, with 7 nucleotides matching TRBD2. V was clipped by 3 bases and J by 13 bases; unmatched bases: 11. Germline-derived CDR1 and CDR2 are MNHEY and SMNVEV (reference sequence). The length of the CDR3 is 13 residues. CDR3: CASSLSGAGSLYF. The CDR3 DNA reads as TGTGCCAGCAGTTTGAGCGGAGCGGGATCTCTGTACTTC.

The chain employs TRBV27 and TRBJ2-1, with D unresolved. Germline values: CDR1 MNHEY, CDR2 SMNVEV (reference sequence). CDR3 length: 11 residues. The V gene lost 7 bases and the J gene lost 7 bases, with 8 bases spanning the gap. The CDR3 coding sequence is TGTGCCAGCAATAGAGGAAATGAGCAGTTCTTC. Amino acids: CASNRGNEQFF.

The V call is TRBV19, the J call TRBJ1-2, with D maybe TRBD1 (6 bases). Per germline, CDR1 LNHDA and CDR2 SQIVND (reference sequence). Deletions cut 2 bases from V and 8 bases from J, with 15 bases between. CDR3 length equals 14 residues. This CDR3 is CASSIITAGAGYTF. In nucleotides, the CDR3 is TGTGCCAGTAGTATAATAACGGCAGGGGCCGGCTACACCTTC.

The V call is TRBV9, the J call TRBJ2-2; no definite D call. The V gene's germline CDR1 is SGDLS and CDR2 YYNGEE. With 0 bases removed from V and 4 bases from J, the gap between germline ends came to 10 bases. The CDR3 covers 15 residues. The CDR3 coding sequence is TGTGCCAGCAGCGTAGAATTGAAGGTCACCGGGGAGCTGTTTTTT. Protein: CASSVELKVTGELFF.

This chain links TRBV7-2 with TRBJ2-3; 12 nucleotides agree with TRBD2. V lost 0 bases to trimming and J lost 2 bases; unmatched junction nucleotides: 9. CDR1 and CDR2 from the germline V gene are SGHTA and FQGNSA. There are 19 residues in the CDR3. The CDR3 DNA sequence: TGTGCCAGCAGCTTAGCGCTCCAACTAGCGGGAGGCGACACAGATACGCAGTATTTT. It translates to CASSLALQLAGGDTDTQYF.